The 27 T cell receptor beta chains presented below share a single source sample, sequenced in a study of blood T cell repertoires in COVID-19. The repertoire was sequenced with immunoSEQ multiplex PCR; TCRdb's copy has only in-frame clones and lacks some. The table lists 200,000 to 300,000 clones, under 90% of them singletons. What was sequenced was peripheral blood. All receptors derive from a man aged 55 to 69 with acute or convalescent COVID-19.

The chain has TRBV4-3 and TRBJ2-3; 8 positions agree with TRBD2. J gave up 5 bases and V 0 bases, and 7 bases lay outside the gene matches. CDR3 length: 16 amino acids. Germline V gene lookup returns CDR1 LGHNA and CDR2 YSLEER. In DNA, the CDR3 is TGCGCCAGCAGCCAAGAATCTAGCGGGTGGCAAGATACGCAGTATTTT. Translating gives CASSQESSGWQDTQYF.

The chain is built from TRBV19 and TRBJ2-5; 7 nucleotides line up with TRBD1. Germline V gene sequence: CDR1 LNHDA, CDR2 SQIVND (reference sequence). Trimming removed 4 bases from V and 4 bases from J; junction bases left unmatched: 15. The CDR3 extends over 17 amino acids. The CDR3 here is CASSTTLGGSQRETQYF. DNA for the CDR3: TGTGCCAGTAGTACCACCCTAGGGGGCAGCCAAAGAGAGACCCAGTACTTC.

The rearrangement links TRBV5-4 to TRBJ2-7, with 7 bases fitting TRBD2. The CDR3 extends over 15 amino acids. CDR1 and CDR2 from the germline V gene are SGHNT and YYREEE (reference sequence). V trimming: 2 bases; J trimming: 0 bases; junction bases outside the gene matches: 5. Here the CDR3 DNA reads TGTGCCAGCAGCTTCGGGGGAGGGAACTCCTACGAGCAGTACTTC. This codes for CASSFGGGNSYEQYF.

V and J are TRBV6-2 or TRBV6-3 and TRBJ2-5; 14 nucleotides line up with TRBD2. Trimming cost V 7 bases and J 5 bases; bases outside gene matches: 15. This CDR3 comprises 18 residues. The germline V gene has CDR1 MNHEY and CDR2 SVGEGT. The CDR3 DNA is TGTGCCAGCACCCCAACTCCGGGACTAGCGGGAGTTGACGAGACCCAGTACTTC. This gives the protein CASTPTPGLAGVDETQYF.

The CDR3 region is CASSDATGGVSFF. DNA of the CDR3: TGTGCCAGCAGTGACGCGACAGGGGGCGTATCTTTCTTT. The V and J genes are TRBV6-4 and TRBJ1-1; 10 nucleotides match TRBD1. V shed 2 bases and J 12 bases; nucleotides not matched to a gene: 6. The CDR3 has 13 residues. CDR1 and CDR2 (germline): MRHNA, SNTAGT.

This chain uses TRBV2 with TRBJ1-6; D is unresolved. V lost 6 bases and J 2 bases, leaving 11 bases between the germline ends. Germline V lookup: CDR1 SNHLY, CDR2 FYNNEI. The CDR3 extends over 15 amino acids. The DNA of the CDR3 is TGTGCCAGCAGGGAGGCCAGGACCTATAATTCACCCCTCCACTTT. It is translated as CASREARTYNSPLHF. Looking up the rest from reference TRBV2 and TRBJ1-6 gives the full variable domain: EPEVTQTPSHQVTQMGQEVILRCVPISNHLYFYWYRQILGQKVEFLVSFYNNEISEKSEIFDDQFSVERPDGSNFTLKIRSTKLEDSAMYFCASREARTYNSPLHFGNGTRLTVT.

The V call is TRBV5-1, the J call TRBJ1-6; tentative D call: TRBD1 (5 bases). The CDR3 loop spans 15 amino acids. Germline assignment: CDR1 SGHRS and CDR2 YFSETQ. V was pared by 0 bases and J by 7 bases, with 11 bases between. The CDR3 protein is CASSLEGQGNSPLHF. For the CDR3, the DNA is TGCGCCAGCAGCTTGGAGGGGCAAGGGAATTCACCCCTCCACTTT.

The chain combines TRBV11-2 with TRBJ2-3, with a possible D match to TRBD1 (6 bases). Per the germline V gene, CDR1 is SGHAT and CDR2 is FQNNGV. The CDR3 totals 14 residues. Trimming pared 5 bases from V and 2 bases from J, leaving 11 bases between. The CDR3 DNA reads TGTGCCAGCAGCAACAGGGCGGCCACAGATACGCAGTATTTT. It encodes CASSNRAATDTQYF.

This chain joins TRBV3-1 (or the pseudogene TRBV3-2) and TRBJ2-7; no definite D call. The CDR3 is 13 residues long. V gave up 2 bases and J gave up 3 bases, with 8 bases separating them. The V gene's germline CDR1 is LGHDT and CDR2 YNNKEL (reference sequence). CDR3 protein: CASSQQLLYEQYF. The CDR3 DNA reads TGTGCCAGCAGCCAACAACTCCTCTACGAGCAGTACTTC.

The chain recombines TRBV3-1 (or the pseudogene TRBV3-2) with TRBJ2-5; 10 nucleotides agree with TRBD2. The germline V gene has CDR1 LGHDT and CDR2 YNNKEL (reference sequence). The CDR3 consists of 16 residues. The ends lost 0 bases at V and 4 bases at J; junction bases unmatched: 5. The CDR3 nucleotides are TGTGCCAGCAGCCAAGAGGTTAGCGGGGGGCGAGAGACCCAGTACTTC. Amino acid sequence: CASSQEVSGGRETQYF.

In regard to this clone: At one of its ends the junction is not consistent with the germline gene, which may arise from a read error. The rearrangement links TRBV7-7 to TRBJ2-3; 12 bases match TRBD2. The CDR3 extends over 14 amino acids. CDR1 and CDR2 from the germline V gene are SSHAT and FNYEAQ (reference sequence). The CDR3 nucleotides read TGTGCTAGCAGTTCGGGACTAGCGGGCGCCACGCAGTATTTT. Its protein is CASSSGLAGATQYF. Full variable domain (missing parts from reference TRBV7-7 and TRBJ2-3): GAGVSQSPRYKVTKRGQDVTLRCDPISSHATLYWYQQALGQGPEFLTYFNYEAQPDKSGLPSDRFSAERPEGSISTLTIQRTEQRDSAMYRCASSSGLAGATQYFGPGTRLTVL.

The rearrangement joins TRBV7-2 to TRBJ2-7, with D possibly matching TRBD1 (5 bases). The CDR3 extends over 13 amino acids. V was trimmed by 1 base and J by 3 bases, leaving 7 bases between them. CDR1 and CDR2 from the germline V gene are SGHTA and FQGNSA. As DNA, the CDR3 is TGTGCCAGCAGCTTAGGCAGGGACTACGAGCAGTACTTC. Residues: CASSLGRDYEQYF.

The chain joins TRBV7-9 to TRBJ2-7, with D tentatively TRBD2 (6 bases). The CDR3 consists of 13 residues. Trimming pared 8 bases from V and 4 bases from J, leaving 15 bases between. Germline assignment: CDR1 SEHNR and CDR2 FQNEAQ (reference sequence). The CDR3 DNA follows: TGTGCCAGCGGGAGGACTTACTTTTACGAGCAGTACTTC. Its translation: CASGRTYFYEQYF.

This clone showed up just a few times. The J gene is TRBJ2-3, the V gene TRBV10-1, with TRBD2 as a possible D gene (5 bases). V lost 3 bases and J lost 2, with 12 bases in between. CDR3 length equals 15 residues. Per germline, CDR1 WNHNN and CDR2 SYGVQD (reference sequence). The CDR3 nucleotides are TGCGCCAGCAGTGAAGGCGGACTGTACACAGATACGCAGTATTTT. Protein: CASSEGGLYTDTQYF.

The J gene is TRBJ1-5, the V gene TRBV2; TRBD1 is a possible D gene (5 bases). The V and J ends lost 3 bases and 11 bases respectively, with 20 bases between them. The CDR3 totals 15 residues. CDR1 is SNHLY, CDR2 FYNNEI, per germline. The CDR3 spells CASSENGVGGESQHF. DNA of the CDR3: TGTGCCAGCAGTGAGAATGGGGTGGGGGGTGAGTCCCAGCATTTT. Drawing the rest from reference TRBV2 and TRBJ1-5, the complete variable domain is EPEVTQTPSHQVTQMGQEVILRCVPISNHLYFYWYRQILGQKVEFLVSFYNNEISEKSEIFDDQFSVERPDGSNFTLKIRSTKLEDSAMYFCASSENGVGGESQHFGDGTRLSIL.

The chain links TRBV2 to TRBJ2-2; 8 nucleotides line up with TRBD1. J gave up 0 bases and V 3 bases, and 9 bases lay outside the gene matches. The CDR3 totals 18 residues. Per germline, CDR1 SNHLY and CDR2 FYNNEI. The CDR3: CASSDLNRGQANTGELFF. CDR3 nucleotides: TGTGCCAGCAGTGACTTGAATCGGGGACAGGCGAACACCGGGGAGCTGTTTTTT.

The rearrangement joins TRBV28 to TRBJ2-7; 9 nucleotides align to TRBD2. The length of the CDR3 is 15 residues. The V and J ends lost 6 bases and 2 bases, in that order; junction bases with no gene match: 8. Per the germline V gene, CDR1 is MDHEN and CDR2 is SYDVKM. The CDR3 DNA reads TGTGCCAGCAGGGAGGCTAGCGGGACTACCTACGAGCAGTACTTC. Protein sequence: CASREASGTTYEQYF.

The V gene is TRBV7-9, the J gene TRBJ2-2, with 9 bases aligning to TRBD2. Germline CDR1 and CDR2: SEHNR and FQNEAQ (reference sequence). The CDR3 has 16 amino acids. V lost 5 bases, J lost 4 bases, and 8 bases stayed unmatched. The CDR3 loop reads CASSTERGALTGELFF. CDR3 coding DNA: TGTGCCAGCAGCACCGAGCGGGGGGCCCTCACCGGGGAGCTGTTTTTT.

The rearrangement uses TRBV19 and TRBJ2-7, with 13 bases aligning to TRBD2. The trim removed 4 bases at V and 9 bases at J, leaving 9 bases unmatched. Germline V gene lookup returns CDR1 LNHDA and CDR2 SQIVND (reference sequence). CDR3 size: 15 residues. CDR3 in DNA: TGTGCCAGTAGTACCCGGACTAGCGGGAGCCGGGGGCAGTACTTC. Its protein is CASSTRTSGSRGQYF.

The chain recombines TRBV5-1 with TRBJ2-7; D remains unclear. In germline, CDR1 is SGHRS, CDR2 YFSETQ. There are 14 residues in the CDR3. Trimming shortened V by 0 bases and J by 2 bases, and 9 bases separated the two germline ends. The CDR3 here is CASSLARGAYEQYF. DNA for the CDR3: TGCGCCAGCAGCTTGGCCCGCGGTGCCTACGAGCAGTACTTC.

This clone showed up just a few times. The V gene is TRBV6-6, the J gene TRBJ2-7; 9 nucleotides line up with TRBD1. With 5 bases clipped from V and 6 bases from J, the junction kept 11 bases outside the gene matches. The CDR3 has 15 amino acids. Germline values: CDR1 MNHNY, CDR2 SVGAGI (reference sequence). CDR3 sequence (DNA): TGTGCCAGCAGTCCTGCGGTAGACAGGGGGGGCGAGCAGTACTTC. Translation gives CASSPAVDRGGEQYF.

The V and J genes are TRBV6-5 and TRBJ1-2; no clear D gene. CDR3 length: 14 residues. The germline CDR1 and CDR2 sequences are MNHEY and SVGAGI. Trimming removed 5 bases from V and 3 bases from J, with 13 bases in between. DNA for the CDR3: TGTGCCAGCAGTCTCACCGGACTTCACTATGGCTACACCTTC. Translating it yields CASSLTGLHYGYTF.

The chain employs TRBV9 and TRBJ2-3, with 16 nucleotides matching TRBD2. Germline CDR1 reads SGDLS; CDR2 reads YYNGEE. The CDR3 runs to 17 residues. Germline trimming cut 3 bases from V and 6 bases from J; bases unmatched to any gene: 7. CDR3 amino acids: CASSAGTSGGAGDTQYF. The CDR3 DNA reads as TGTGCCAGCAGCGCCGGGACTAGCGGGGGGGCAGGGGATACGCAGTATTTT.

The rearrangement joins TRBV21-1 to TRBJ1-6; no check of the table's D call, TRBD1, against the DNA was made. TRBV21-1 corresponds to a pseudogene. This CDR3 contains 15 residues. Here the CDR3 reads CASRWGQGEEAPLHF. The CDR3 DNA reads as TGTGCCAGCAGATGGGGACAGGGGGAAGAAGCGCCCCTCCACTTT.

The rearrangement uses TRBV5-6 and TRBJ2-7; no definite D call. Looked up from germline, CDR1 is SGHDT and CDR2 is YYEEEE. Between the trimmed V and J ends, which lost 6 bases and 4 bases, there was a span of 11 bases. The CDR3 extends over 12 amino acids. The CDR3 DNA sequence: TGTGCCAGCAACAGACGAACATACGAGCAGTACTTC. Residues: CASNRRTYEQYF.

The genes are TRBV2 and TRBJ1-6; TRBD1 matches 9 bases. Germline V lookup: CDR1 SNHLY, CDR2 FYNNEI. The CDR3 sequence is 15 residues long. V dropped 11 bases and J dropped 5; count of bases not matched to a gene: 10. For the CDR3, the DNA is TGTGCCTACATCGCCGGGACAGGGAATAATTCACCCCTCCACTTT. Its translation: CAYIAGTGNNSPLHF.

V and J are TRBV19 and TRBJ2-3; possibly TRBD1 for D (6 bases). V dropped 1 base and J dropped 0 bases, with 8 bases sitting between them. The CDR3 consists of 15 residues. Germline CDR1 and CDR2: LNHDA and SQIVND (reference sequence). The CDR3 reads CASSIGTASTDTQYF. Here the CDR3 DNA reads TGTGCCAGTAGTATAGGGACAGCTAGCACAGATACGCAGTATTTT.